This TCR beta chain derives from a study of blood T cell repertoires in COVID-19. Study summary: Donors in the United States, Italy and Spain gave samples during acute or convalescent COVID-19.

Germline values: CDR1 MNHEY, CDR2 SVGAGI. J lost 0 bases, V lost 3 bases, and 3 bases had no gene match. The CDR3 totals 15 residues. TCRdb keeps only in-frame clones here, not all; method: immunoSEQ multiplex PCR. The repertoire holds about 150,000 clones, with around 84% as singletons. The TCR was taken from an older woman with COVID-19, enrolled during active disease. The chain recombines TRBV6-5 with TRBJ1-1; 8 bases line up with TRBD1. Source material: peripheral blood. CDR3 in DNA: TGTGCCAGCAGTTATCGGACAGGGTTGAACACTGAAGCTTTCTTT. Encoded protein: CASSYRTGLNTEAFF.